The TCR beta chain described here comes from a study of cytomegalovirus exposure and HLA in healthy donors. With V trimmed by 6 bases and J by 0 bases, 9 bases remained unmatched. Germline-derived CDR1 and CDR2 are SGHTA and FQGNSA. The CDR3 has 16 amino acids. Points from the study as a whole: A few CMV-associated chains proved CMV antigen-specific in vitro. Later analysis demonstrated an association between a missense DCLRE1C variant and TCR beta V- and J-gene trimming.

The PCR was carried out with 60 Vbeta primers and 13 Jbeta primers. Generated by immunoSEQ multiplex PCR, the TCRdb table keeps only in-frame clones and is missing some. The sample consists of about 140,000 clones, approximately 82% of them appearing once. A remark on this clone: Its antigen is currently unknown.

Sequencing used PBMCs. This chain connects TRBV7-2 to TRBJ2-7, with 9 bases identical to TRBD2. This clonotype originated in a woman aged 40 to 50 in good health and CMV-seronegative. CDR3 protein: CASSYSLAGSSYEQYF. CDR3 DNA sequence: TGTGCCAGCAGTTATTCCCTAGCGGGAAGCTCCTACGAGCAGTACTTC.